This TCR beta chain was recorded in a study of T cell responses to AZD1222 COVID-19 vaccine. Overall study: The study pooled second doses at about 4 or about 12 weeks. Findings of the study overall: Clonal diversity was possibly underestimated; the donors were predominantly white British and more often female. Vaccine-related CD4 TCRs covered spike, predominating at 160-218 and 743-854.

The assay was immunoSEQ multiplex PCR, and TCRdb's table has in-frame clones only and misses some. The table lists about 150,000 clones, about 91% of them singletons. The CDR3 length is 17 residues. The V end lost 7 bases, the J end lost 6 bases, and 25 bases lay between the germline ends. Germline CDR1 and CDR2: LNHDA and SQIVND (reference sequence). This clone has just one count. The antigen is not known. This specimen consisted of peripheral blood, obtained on day 0 of AZD1222 vaccination. This receptor was taken from an adult in good health. The gene calls are TRBV19 and TRBJ1-5; D may be TRBD1 (6 bases). CDR3 sequence reads: CASTIRGGAQGTQPQHF. DNA for the CDR3: TGTGCCAGTACCATAAGAGGGGGAGCTCAGGGCACTCAGCCCCAGCATTTT. The whole variable domain, filled in from reference TRBV19 and TRBJ1-5, reads DGGITQSPKYLFRKEGQNVTLSCEQNLNHDAMYWYRQDPGQGLRLIYYSQIVNDFQKGDIAEGYSVSREKKESFPLTVTSAQKNPTAFYLCASTIRGGAQGTQPQHFGDGTRLSIL.